This TCR beta chain emerged from a study of spatial heterogeneity in lung cancer. Stated time point: sample taken at primary tumor resection. Tumor, nontumor lung or frozen PBMC supplied whole RNA, sequenced without sorting. This CDR3 contains 15 residues. Germline-derived CDR1 and CDR2 are SGHNT and YYREEE (reference sequence). V lost 4 bases and J 3 bases, leaving 17 bases between the germline ends. This clonotype was seen repeatedly, ten times or more. Each TCR cDNA molecule bore a unique molecular identifier. One entry per CDR3 protein, called by TCRdb with MiXCR from the 5' RACE reads. Here the sample spans more than 15,000 distinct CDR3 sequences, roughly 23% being singletons.

This chain connects TRBV5-4 to TRBJ2-7; maybe TRBD2 (5 bases). The source of this sequence is a female donor with early-stage non-small cell lung cancer. The sample was PBMCs, taken at surgery. CDR3 nucleotide sequence: TGTGCCAGCAGCCGAGCAGACGGGGATATCTACGAGCAGTACTTC. It encodes CASSRADGDIYEQYF. Drawing the rest from reference TRBV5-4 and TRBJ2-7, the complete variable domain is ETGVTQSPTHLIKTRGQQVTLRCSSQSGHNTVSWYQQALGQGPQFIFQYYREEENGRGNFPPRFSGLQFPNYSSELNVNALELDDSALYLCASSRADGDIYEQYFGPGTRLTVT.